This TCR beta chain was profiled in a study of blood T cell repertoires in COVID-19. At the level of the study: COVID-19 samples collected from the United States, Italy and Spain covered acute and convalescent phases. PBMCs, B-cell-depleted T cells, or T cells were the source of the cDNA or gDNA that made up the material.

As originally analysed: Using reference gene primer amplification, nucleated cell counts were estimated. Sequencing used immunoSEQ multiplex PCR; TCRdb keeps in-frame clones, though not all of them. V, J and clone size are taken as reported in that table, and D and trimming were inferred from the DNA itself. This table has hundreds of thousands of clones, 85% to 90% appearing once. V gave up 2 bases and J gave up 3 bases, with 16 bases separating them. Germline V gene lookup returns CDR1 SGHDN and CDR2 FVKESK. This CDR3 has 16 amino acids. This chain connects TRBV14 to TRBJ2-5, with a tentative D call TRBD1 (6 bases). This TCR came from a man aged 18 to 30 with COVID-19, enrolled during active disease. Sequenced material: peripheral blood. The CDR3 DNA sequence: TGTGCCAGCAGCCAATTGCGCACAGGGTTTGAAGAGACCCAGTACTTC. This translates into CASSQLRTGFEETQYF.